Following are 25 T cell receptor beta chains from one sample sequenced in a study of radiotherapy plus CTLA-4 blockade in lung cancer. The protocol was immunoSEQ multiplex PCR, while the TCRdb copy is restricted to in-frame clones and leaves out a portion. This sample has more than 40,000 clones, with around 76% found just once. Sequenced material: peripheral blood, taken from a patient treated with radiotherapy plus ipilimumab. Receptors originate from a human donor with non-small cell lung cancer who had stable disease on radiotherapy plus ipilimumab.

The V gene is TRBV5-1, the J gene TRBJ2-3, with D possibly TRBD1 on 5 matching bases. Deletions cut 4 bases from V and 4 bases from J, with 16 bases between. The CDR3 consists of 15 residues. Germline CDR1 and CDR2: SGHRS and YFSETQ. The CDR3 loop reads CASSRRGGAADTQYF. In DNA, the CDR3 is TGCGCCAGCAGCCGCCGAGGTGGGGCGGCAGATACGCAGTATTTT.

The V gene is TRBV19, the J gene TRBJ1-6, with 9 bases aligning to TRBD1. J was trimmed by 15 bases and V by 4 bases; bases with no gene match: 13. Germline CDR1 LNHDA, CDR2 SQIVND (reference sequence). This CDR3 comprises 15 residues. The CDR3 spells CASSKSGTGIFSLHF. CDR3 DNA: TGTGCCAGTAGTAAATCCGGGACAGGGATATTCAGCCTCCACTTT. The full variable domain, its missing parts supplied by reference TRBV19 and TRBJ1-6, is DGGITQSPKYLFRKEGQNVTLSCEQNLNHDAMYWYRQDPGQGLRLIYYSQIVNDFQKGDIAEGYSVSREKKESFPLTVTSAQKNPTAFYLCASSKSGTGIFSLHFGNGTRLTVT.

V usage is TRBV7-9 and J usage is TRBJ1-2, with 7 positions matching TRBD1. Germline V gene lookup returns CDR1 SEHNR and CDR2 FQNEAQ (reference sequence). This CDR3 comprises 14 residues. V was clipped by 5 bases and J by 6 bases; unmatched bases: 9. The CDR3 sequence is CASSRDSLQNGYTF. The CDR3 region has the DNA TGTGCCAGCAGCCGGGACAGCCTTCAGAATGGCTACACCTTC.

This chain joins TRBV18 and TRBJ1-4; D is ambiguous. The V and J ends lost 5 bases and 6 bases respectively, with 10 bases between them. Germline loops: CDR1 KGHSH, CDR2 LQKENI. The CDR3 is made up of 13 amino acids. The CDR3 sequence: CASSRKVDEKLFF. The CDR3 coding sequence is TGTGCCAGCTCAAGGAAAGTGGATGAAAAACTGTTTTTT.

The chain links TRBV6-5 to TRBJ1-2; 11 bases align to TRBD1. The length of the CDR3 is 14 residues. Losses at the gene ends were 9 bases for V and 4 bases for J; bases not matched to a gene: 7. Germline CDR1 is MNHEY and CDR2 is SVGAGI. The chain's CDR3 is CASWGQGVGYGYTF. Written as DNA, the CDR3 is TGTGCCAGTTGGGGACAGGGGGTCGGCTATGGCTACACCTTC.

The chain couples TRBV9 to TRBJ1-2; possibly TRBD1 for D (6 bases). Trimming left V 4 bases short and J 6 bases short, with 13 bases between. CDR3 length equals 13 residues. Germline V gene data show CDR1 as SGDLS and CDR2 as YYNGEE. The CDR3 is CASSFQPGDGYTF. CDR3 in DNA: TGTGCCAGCAGCTTCCAGCCAGGGGATGGCTACACCTTC.

This chain connects TRBV19 to TRBJ2-5, with D hard to call. Trimming took 4 bases from V and 2 from J, leaving 11 bases between them. This CDR3 has 14 residues. Germline-derived CDR1 and CDR2 are LNHDA and SQIVND (reference sequence). The CDR3 region is CASSNWADQETQYF. CDR3 nucleotide sequence: TGTGCCAGTAGTAATTGGGCCGATCAAGAGACCCAGTACTTC.

The chain is built from TRBV13 and TRBJ2-5; TRBD1 might be the D (6 bases). The germline CDR1 and CDR2 sequences are PRHDT and FYEKMQ (reference sequence). V was shortened by 3 bases and J by 5 bases, with 16 bases between the two germline ends. The CDR3 extends over 15 amino acids. For the CDR3, the DNA is TGTGCCAGCAGCTTGCCCGGTGCAGGGGAGGAGACCCAGTACTTC. Translating gives CASSLPGAGEETQYF.

The chain joins TRBV6-1 to TRBJ1-6; no clear D. Trimming left V 5 bases short and J 5 bases short, with 13 bases between. The germline gives CDR1 MNHNS, CDR2 SASEGT. The CDR3 runs 15 residues. CDR3 coding DNA: TGTGCCAGCAGTCGACGGAGGGATCATAATTCACCCCTCCACTTT. Translation: CASSRRRDHNSPLHF.

This clone was seen a handful of times. CDR3 in DNA: TGTGCCAGCAGTACCCTCGGGACAGGGAATGAAAAACTGTTTTTT. It codes for CASSTLGTGNEKLFF. The chain joins TRBV28 to TRBJ1-4; 9 bases agree with TRBD1. Germline V lookup: CDR1 MDHEN, CDR2 SYDVKM. Trimming removed 5 bases from V and 5 bases from J; junction bases left unmatched: 6. This CDR3 has 15 amino acids.

The chain employs TRBV7-9 and TRBJ2-3; either TRBD1 or TRBD2 may fit D (5 bases each). Germline lookup yields CDR1 SEHNR and CDR2 FQNEAQ (reference sequence). The CDR3 is 14 residues long. Trimming took off 5 bases at V and 1 base at J, with 10 bases between the two ends. CDR3 coding DNA: TGTGCCAGCAGCACCGAGGGGCGCACAGATACGCAGTATTTT. Its translation: CASSTEGRTDTQYF. The variable domain in full, with the rest retrieved from reference TRBV7-9 and TRBJ2-3, is DTGVSQNPRHKITKRGQNVTFRCDPISEHNRLYWYRQTLGQGPEFLTYFQNEAQLEKSRLLSDRFSAERPKGSFSTLEIQRTEQGDSAMYLCASSTEGRTDTQYFGPGTRLTVL.

This clone has just one count. The chain joins TRBV5-1 to TRBJ1-2; D perhaps matches TRBD1 (5 bases). Trimming left V 4 bases short and J 7 bases short, with 11 bases between. Germline CDR1 is SGHRS and CDR2 is YFSETQ. This CDR3 is built from 12 residues. The CDR3 loop is CASSLGHSGYTF. DNA of the CDR3: TGCGCCAGCAGCCTAGGACACAGTGGCTACACCTTC.

The J gene is TRBJ1-6, the V gene TRBV5-1; unclear D gene. Trimming pared 0 bases from V and 7 bases from J, leaving 14 bases between. Germline V lookup: CDR1 SGHRS, CDR2 YFSETQ. The CDR3 loop spans 16 amino acids. DNA of the CDR3: TGCGCCAGCAGCTTGGGGGAGGGCCCTGCGAATTCACCCCTCCACTTT. Its protein is CASSLGEGPANSPLHF.

This clone was seen just once. The V call is TRBV6-1, the J call TRBJ1-1; no clear D gene. Germline CDR1 and CDR2: MNHNS and SASEGT. This CDR3 comprises 14 residues. Trimming cost V 2 bases and J 6 bases, with 13 bases left between them. The CDR3: CASSERAPGSEAFF. The CDR3 DNA follows: TGTGCCAGCAGTGAAAGAGCCCCGGGTTCTGAAGCTTTCTTT.

Here the CDR3 reads CASSVTGGETQYF. CDR3 DNA sequence: TGCGCCAGCAGCGTGACAGGGGGAGAGACCCAGTACTTC. This chain uses TRBV5-1 with TRBJ2-5; 9 positions agree with TRBD1. The CDR3 is 13 amino acids. CDR1 and CDR2 (germline): SGHRS, YFSETQ. J lost 4 bases, V lost 4 bases, and 2 bases had no gene match.

This chain uses TRBV10-3 with TRBJ2-5; D could derive from TRBD1 or TRBD2 (5 bases each). The CDR3 loop spans 16 amino acids. Trimming shortened V by 0 bases and J by 7 bases, and 18 bases separated the two germline ends. Germline loops: CDR1 ENHRY, CDR2 SYGVKD. CDR3 sequence reads: CAISESMGPLGVTQYF. Here the CDR3 DNA reads TGTGCCATCAGTGAGTCCATGGGACCTCTCGGAGTGACCCAGTACTTC.

CDR3 in DNA: TGTGCCAGCAGCGTATACCCTACTGGGAATTCACCCCTCCACTTT. This sequence encodes CASSVYPTGNSPLHF. The chain combines TRBV9 with TRBJ1-6; D not resolved. Germline V gene lookup returns CDR1 SGDLS and CDR2 YYNGEE. There are 15 residues in the CDR3. Trimming left V 1 base short and J 7 bases short, with 12 bases between.

This clone was seen a handful of times. The genes are TRBV5-1 and TRBJ1-5; no clear D gene. Trimming removed 4 bases from V and 2 bases from J, with 13 bases in between. This CDR3 is built from 15 residues. Germline loops: CDR1 SGHRS, CDR2 YFSETQ. The CDR3 reads CASSPQTGGNQPQHF. The CDR3 nucleotides read TGCGCCAGCAGCCCCCAGACGGGTGGCAATCAGCCCCAGCATTTT.

The chain carries TRBV10-2 and TRBJ2-1, with 9 positions matching TRBD2. The CDR3 loop spans 14 amino acids. Per the germline V gene, CDR1 is WSHSY and CDR2 is SAAADI. V lost 6 bases, J lost 6 bases, and 6 bases stayed unmatched. CDR3 sequence (DNA): TGCGCCAGCAGATTAGCGGGGGATCTCAATGAGCAGTTCTTC. Translated: CASRLAGDLNEQFF.

V gene TRBV9 combines with J gene TRBJ1-5, with a possible D match to TRBD1 (5 bases). CDR1 is SGDLS and CDR2 is YYNGEE in the germline V gene. Trimming left V 4 bases short and J 4 bases short, with 15 bases between. The CDR3 is 15 amino acids. This chain's CDR3 is CASSLEGSLNQPQHF. The CDR3 nucleotides are TGTGCCAGCAGCCTTGAGGGGTCCCTAAATCAGCCCCAGCATTTT. The full variable domain, its missing parts supplied by reference TRBV9 and TRBJ1-5, is DSGVTQTPKHLITATGQRVTLRCSPRSGDLSVYWYQQSLDQGLQFLIQYYNGEERAKGNILERFSAQQFPDLHSELNLSSLELGDSALYFCASSLEGSLNQPQHFGDGTRLSIL.

The chain combines TRBV7-9 with TRBJ2-5; TRBD1 agrees at 7 bases. V shed 4 bases, J shed 5 bases, and the junction held 7 bases outside the gene matches. The CDR3 is 14 amino acids. From germline, CDR1 is SEHNR and CDR2 FQNEAQ (reference sequence). This chain's CDR3 is CASSWTGGTETQYF. CDR3 nucleotide sequence: TGTGCCAGCAGCTGGACAGGCGGCACTGAGACCCAGTACTTC. The full variable domain, rest sourced from reference TRBV7-9 and TRBJ2-5, is DTGVSQNPRHKITKRGQNVTFRCDPISEHNRLYWYRQTLGQGPEFLTYFQNEAQLEKSRLLSDRFSAERPKGSFSTLEIQRTEQGDSAMYLCASSWTGGTETQYFGPGTRLLVL.

In this sample, this clone turned up once. The V and J genes are TRBV7-6 and TRBJ2-5; TRBD2 might be the D (6 bases). Trimming took off 1 base at V and 0 bases at J, with 12 bases between the two ends. The CDR3 contains 16 residues. Germline CDR1 SGHVS, CDR2 FNYEAQ. CDR3 sequence: CASSLGIAVYQETQYF. CDR3 nucleotides: TGTGCCAGCAGCTTAGGAATAGCGGTGTACCAAGAGACCCAGTACTTC.

This clone was counted a few times. The chain joins TRBV5-6 to TRBJ1-3; D unresolved. V lost 4 bases to trimming and J lost 0 bases, with 8 bases between them. Germline CDR1 and CDR2: SGHDT and YYEEEE. The CDR3 runs to 14 residues. The CDR3 is CASSEVGSGNTIYF. CDR3 DNA sequence: TGTGCCAGCAGCGAGGTCGGCTCTGGAAACACCATATATTTT. The whole variable domain, remainder taken from reference TRBV5-6 and TRBJ1-3, is DAGVTQSPTHLIKTRGQQVTLRCSPKSGHDTVSWYQQALGQGPQFIFQYYEEEERQRGNFPDRFSGHQFPNYSSELNVNALLLGDSALYLCASSEVGSGNTIYFGEGSWLTVV.

The chain links TRBV5-1 to TRBJ1-4, with 9 bases aligning to TRBD1. In germline, CDR1 is SGHRS, CDR2 YFSETQ. This CDR3 comprises 16 residues. V trimming: 0 bases; J trimming: 8 bases; junction bases outside the gene matches: 8. The CDR3 loop is CASSLDPTGGNEKLFF. CDR3 nucleotides: TGCGCCAGCAGCTTGGATCCGACAGGGGGTAACGAAAAACTGTTTTTT.

This clone was observed a handful of times. The rearrangement uses TRBV4-1 and TRBJ1-2; D possibly corresponds to TRBD1 (6 bases). CDR1 is MGHRA, CDR2 YSYEKL, per germline. V dropped 0 bases and J dropped 8 bases, with 19 bases sitting between them. This CDR3 region has 16 residues. The CDR3 DNA follows: TGCGCCAGCAGCCAAGATCTAGGGACAATTGCACGGGGCTACACCTTC. This encodes CASSQDLGTIARGYTF.